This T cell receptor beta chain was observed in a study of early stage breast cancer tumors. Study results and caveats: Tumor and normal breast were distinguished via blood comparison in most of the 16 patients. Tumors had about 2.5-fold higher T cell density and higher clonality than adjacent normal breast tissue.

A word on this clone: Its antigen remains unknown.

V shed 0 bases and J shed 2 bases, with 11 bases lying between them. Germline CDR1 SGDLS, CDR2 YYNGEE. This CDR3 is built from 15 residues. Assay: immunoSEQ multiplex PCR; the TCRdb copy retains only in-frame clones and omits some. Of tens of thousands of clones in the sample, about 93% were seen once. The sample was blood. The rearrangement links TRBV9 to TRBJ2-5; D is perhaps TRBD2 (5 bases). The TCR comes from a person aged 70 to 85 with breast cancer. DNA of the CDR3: TGTGCCAGCAGCGTAGCAGGAGCGGAACAAGAGACCCAGTACTTC. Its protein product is CASSVAGAEQETQYF.